This T cell receptor (beta chain) is drawn from a study of blood T cell repertoires in COVID-19 (dated by TCRdb to between 2020 and 2021). Turning to the overall study: Samples from collaborators originated in the United States, Italy and Spain and spanned both the acute and convalescent phases of COVID-19. The prospective study material was composed of cDNA or gDNA derived from T cells, B-cell-depleted T cells, or PBMCs. Subjects who had been exposed to COVID-19, were actively infected with it, or had recovered from it provided the deeply sampled blood TCRbeta repertoires that made up the dataset. The repertoires were released in a freely available public database intended as a resource for research on the immune response to SARS-CoV-2. The samples were drawn from the first 160 participants of the ongoing ImmuneRACE study and from 1,254 subjects provided by 6 global collaborators. Nearly every sample came with metadata listing a de-identified subject ID, COVID-19 status, age in years and sex. Where available, HLA class I and class II types were taken from metadata supplied by the sample provider and were not determined by assay-based typing.

In Seattle, one collaborating source enrolled patients while the infection was active and tracked those patients longitudinally over the course of disease. Whole blood was collected in K2EDTA tubes by collaborating institutions according to the institutions' own protocols. For TCRbeta analysis, collaborators shipped samples in one of three forms: frozen whole blood, isolated PBMCs, or DNA extracted from either of those sample types. TCRbeta CDR3 regions were amplified from genomic DNA by means of the immunoSEQ Assay, a bias-controlled multiplex PCR. In the original analysis: The number of nucleated cells in each sample was estimated by amplification of reference gene primers within the assay. Sequence reads were collapsed and filtered to measure the absolute abundance of every unique TCRbeta CDR3 rearrangement. Productive Simpson clonality was computed per sample as the square root of Simpson's diversity index over productive rearrangements. Entries here come from immuneACCESS through TCRdb and include only in-frame sequences with V and J called. Some clones fail to appear in such tables; in the studies checked, an unresolved V gene covers under half of the shortfall, and the cause of the remainder is unknown. V, J and clone size reflect that table, while D and trimming were determined from the DNA. For this sample the table gives 200,000 to 300,000 clones, of which roughly 79% were detected only once. The top ten clonotypes cover around 7.5% of the sample.

General conclusions and limits of the study: The amount of clinical and demographic metadata varied by source and participant and was provided uncurated.

Concerning this clone: It has no known antigen specificity. Per-base quality was not reported, and no clone a single base away is much larger than it.

Sequenced sample: peripheral blood. The sequence was collected from an elderly woman with COVID-19, enrolled during active disease.

At the DNA level, the sequence is TGTGCCAGCAGTTACTCGGGGGCAGGGCACTACAATGAGCAGTTCTTC. Its protein is CASSYSGAGHYNEQFF. The sequence links TRBV6-5 to TRBJ2-1; TRBD1 is a possible D gene, resting on 6 matching bases. The germline V gene specifies MNHEY as CDR1 and SVGAGI as CDR2. V is cut by 0 bases and J by 3 bases, and the space between the germline ends is 12 bases. The CDR3 numbers 16 residues from cysteine through phenylalanine. The CDR3 DNA has 48 bases and is translated from base 1.